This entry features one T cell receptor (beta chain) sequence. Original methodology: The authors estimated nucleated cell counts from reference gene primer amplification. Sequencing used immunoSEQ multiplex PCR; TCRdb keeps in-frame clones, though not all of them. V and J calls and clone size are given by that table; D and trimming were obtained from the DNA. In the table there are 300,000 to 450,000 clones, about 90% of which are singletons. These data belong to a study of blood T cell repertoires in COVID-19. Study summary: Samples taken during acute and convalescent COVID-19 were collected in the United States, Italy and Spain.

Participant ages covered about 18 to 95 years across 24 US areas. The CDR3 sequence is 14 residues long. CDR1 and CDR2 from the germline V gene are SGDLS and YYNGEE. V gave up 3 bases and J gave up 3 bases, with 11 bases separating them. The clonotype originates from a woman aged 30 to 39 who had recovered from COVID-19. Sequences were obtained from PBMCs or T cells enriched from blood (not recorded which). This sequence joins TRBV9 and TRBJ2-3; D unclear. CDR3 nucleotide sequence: TGTGCCAGCAGCGGCCTGAGAGGAACAGATACGCAGTATTTT. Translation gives CASSGLRGTDTQYF.